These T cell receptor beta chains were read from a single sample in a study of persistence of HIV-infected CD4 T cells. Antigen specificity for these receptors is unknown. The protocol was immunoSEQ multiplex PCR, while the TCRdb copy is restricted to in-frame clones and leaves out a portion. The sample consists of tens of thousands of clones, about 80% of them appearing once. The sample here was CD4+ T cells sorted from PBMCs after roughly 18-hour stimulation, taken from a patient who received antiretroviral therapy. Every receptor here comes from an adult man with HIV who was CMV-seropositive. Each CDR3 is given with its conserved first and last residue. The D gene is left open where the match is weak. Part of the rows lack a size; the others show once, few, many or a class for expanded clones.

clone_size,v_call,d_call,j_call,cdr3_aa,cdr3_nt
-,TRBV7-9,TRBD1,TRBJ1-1,CASSRKDRDWDFTEAFF,TGTGCCAGCAGCCGAAAAGACAGGGACTGGGATTTCACTGAAGCTTTCTTT
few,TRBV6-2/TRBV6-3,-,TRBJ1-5,CASSYFILGQPQHF,TGTGCCAGCAGCTACTTCATCTTGGGTCAGCCCCAGCATTTT
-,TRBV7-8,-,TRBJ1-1,CASSLGHFRGERPEAFF,TGTGCCAGCAGCTTAGGTCACTTTAGGGGCGAACGGCCTGAAGCTTTCTTT
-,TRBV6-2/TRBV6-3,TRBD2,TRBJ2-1,CASSSPGLAGGSSYNEQFF,TGTGCCAGCAGTTCACCGGGACTAGCGGGAGGGAGCTCCTACAATGAGCAGTTCTTC
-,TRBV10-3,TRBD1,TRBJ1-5,CAISGGQALQPQHF,TGTGCCATCAGTGGGGGACAGGCTTTGCAGCCCCAGCATTTT
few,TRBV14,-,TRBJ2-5,CASSQGARGETQYF,TGTGCCAGCAGCCAAGGGGCCAGGGGAGAGACCCAGTACTTC
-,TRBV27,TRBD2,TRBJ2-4,CASSLIWPGISGSSTKAAKNIQYF,TGTGCCAGCAGTTTGATCTGGCCAGGGATTAGCGGGAGCTCTACGAAGGCGGCCAAAAACATTCAGTACTTC
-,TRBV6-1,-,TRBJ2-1,CASSEAGPRGEQFF,TGTGCCAGCAGTGAAGCGGGCCCTAGGGGTGAGCAGTTCTTC
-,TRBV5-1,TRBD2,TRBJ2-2,CASSDPAGRGTGELFF,TGCGCCAGCAGCGACCCAGCGGGGAGAGGCACCGGGGAGCTGTTTTTT
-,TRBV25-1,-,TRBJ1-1,CASSVRGNTEAFF,TGTGCCAGCAGTGTCCGGGGAAATACTGAAGCTTTCTTT
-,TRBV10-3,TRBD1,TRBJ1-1,CAISGTGETEAFF,TGTGCCATCAGTGGGACAGGGGAGACTGAAGCTTTCTTT
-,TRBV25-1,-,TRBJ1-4,CASSSHIGTNEKLFF,TGTGCCAGCAGTTCCCACATAGGGACTAATGAAAAACTGTTTTTT
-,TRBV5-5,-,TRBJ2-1,CASSRLGGGGNEQFF,TGTGCCAGCAGCCGCCTAGGCGGGGGCGGCAATGAGCAGTTCTTC
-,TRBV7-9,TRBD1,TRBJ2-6,CASTPDRGLSGANVLTF,TGTGCCAGCACCCCGGACAGGGGCCTCTCTGGGGCCAACGTCCTGACTTTC
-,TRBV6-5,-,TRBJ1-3,CASSWGELFSGNTIYF,TGTGCCAGCAGTTGGGGTGAACTTTTTTCCGGAAACACCATATATTTT
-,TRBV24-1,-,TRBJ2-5,CATSDSGLRETQYF,TGTGCCACCAGCGATAGTGGGTTACGGGAGACCCAGTACTTC
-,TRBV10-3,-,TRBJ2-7,CAITGTPGYEQYF,TGTGCCATCACCGGGACACCCGGCTACGAGCAGTACTTC
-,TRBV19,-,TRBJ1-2,CASNRNRGKGGYTF,TGTGCCAGTAATCGCAACCGGGGGAAGGGTGGCTACACCTTC
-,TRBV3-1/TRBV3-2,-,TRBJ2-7,CASRRAHEQYF,TGTGCCAGCAGGCGAGCTCACGAGCAGTACTTC
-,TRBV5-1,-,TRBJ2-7,CASSSTTSYEQYF,TGCGCCAGCAGCTCTACTACCTCCTACGAGCAGTACTTC
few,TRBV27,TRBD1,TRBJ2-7,CASSLRLQGSYEQYF,TGTGCCAGCAGTTTAAGGTTACAGGGGTCCTACGAGCAGTACTTC
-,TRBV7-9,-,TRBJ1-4,CASSLGGAGNEKLFF,TGTGCCAGCAGCTTAGGGGGCGCGGGTAATGAAAAACTGTTTTTT
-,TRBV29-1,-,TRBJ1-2,CSVGSGERSYGYTF,TGCAGCGTTGGGTCAGGGGAGAGGAGCTATGGCTACACCTTC
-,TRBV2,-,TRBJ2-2,CASSGGRTGELFF,TGTGCCAGCAGCGGCGGGCGGACCGGGGAGCTGTTTTTT
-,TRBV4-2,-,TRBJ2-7,CASSQDWRNEQYF,TGTGCCAGCAGCCAAGATTGGCGCAACGAGCAGTACTTC
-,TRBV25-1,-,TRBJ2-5,CASSGVGTQYF,TGTGCCAGCAGTGGAGTCGGGACCCAGTACTTC
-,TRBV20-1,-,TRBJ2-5,CSTFVRETQYF,TGCAGTACCTTTGTTCGGGAGACCCAGTACTTC
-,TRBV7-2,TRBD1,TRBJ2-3,CASSTRTGGPREDTQYF,TGTGCCAGCAGCACACGGACAGGGGGTCCGAGGGAGGATACGCAGTATTTT
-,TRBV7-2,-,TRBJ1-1,CASSLSRVEAFF,TGTGCCAGCAGCTTATCAAGGGTCGAAGCTTTCTTT
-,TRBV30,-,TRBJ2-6,CAWRISSGANVLTF,TGTGCCTGGAGGATTAGCTCTGGGGCCAACGTCCTGACTTTC
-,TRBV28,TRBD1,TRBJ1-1,CASSLLQGRSGTEAFF,TGTGCCAGCAGTTTATTACAGGGGAGAAGCGGGACTGAAGCTTTCTTT
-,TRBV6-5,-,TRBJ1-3,CASSYSPGAGNTIYF,TGTGCCAGCAGTTACTCACCCGGGGCTGGAAACACCATATATTTT
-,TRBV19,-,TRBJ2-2,CASKGRTNTGELFF,TGTGCCAGTAAGGGGAGAACGAACACCGGGGAGCTGTTTTTT
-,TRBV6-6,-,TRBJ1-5,CASRPPGDHQPQHF,TGTGCCAGCAGACCCCCAGGGGACCATCAGCCCCAGCATTTT
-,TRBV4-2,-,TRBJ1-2,CASSQGDSGEGYTF,TGTGCCAGCAGCCAAGGGGATAGCGGGGAGGGCTACACCTTC
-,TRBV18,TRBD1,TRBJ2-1,CASSPLGTGGLNEQFF,TGTGCCAGCTCACCTCTCGGGACAGGGGGCTTAAATGAGCAGTTCTTC
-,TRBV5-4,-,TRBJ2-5,CASSSRGEIRETQYF,TGTGCCAGCAGCTCGAGGGGGGAGATTAGAGAGACCCAGTACTTC
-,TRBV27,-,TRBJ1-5,CASSLWGAYSNQPQHF,TGTGCCAGCAGTTTATGGGGTGCCTATAGCAATCAGCCCCAGCATTTT
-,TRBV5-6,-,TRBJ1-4,CASSRGTGGWKLFF,TGTGCCAGCAGCCGGGGGACTGGCGGGTGGAAACTGTTTTTT
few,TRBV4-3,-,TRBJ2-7,CASSQVPGSAYEQYF,TGCGCCAGCAGCCAAGTTCCGGGCAGTGCCTACGAGCAGTACTTC
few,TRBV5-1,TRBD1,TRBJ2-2,CASQEGQAVGELFF,TGCGCCAGCCAGGAGGGACAGGCGGTCGGGGAGCTGTTTTTT
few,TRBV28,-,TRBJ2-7,CASAGTDSYEQYF,TGTGCCAGCGCCGGGACTGACTCCTACGAGCAGTACTTC
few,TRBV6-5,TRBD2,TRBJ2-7,CASRPQLAGGGEQYF,TGTGCCAGCAGACCCCAGCTAGCGGGAGGTGGAGAGCAGTACTTC
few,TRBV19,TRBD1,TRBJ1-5,CASSILPGQGDSNQPQHF,TGTGCCAGTAGTATACTCCCGGGACAGGGAGATAGCAATCAGCCCCAGCATTTT
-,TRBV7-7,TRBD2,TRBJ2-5,CASSLFFSGEKETQYF,TGTGCCAGCAGCTTATTTTTTAGCGGGGAGAAAGAGACCCAGTACTTC